The 4 T cell receptor beta chains below all came from one sample that was sequenced in a study of spatial heterogeneity in lung cancer. A single record per CDR3 protein comes from TCRdb applying MiXCR to the 5' RACE reads. The repertoire holds more than 80,000 distinct CDR3 sequences, with 12% as singletons. Specified time point: sample taken at primary tumor resection. In each case, whole RNA from tumor, nontumor lung or frozen PBMC was sequenced unsorted. The sample in question was PBMCs, obtained at surgery. The receptors derive from a male donor with early-stage non-small cell lung cancer.

In this sample, this clonotype turned up many times. This rearrangement joins TRBV5-4 to TRBJ2-5; 10 positions agree with TRBD1. This CDR3 spans 13 amino acids. Trimming cost V 4 bases and J 4 bases; bases outside gene matches: 1. Germline CDR1 reads SGHNT; CDR2 reads YYREEE (reference sequence). This CDR3 is CASSRTGGETQYF. DNA of the CDR3: TGTGCCAGCAGCAGGACAGGGGGAGAGACCCAGTACTTC.

There are many counts of this clonotype. The CDR3 is CASSIGTGDNSPLHF. CDR3 nucleotide sequence: TGTGCCAGCAGCATTGGGACAGGGGATAATTCACCCCTCCACTTT. The rearrangement joins TRBV7-9 to TRBJ1-6; 10 nucleotides align to TRBD1. J lost 5 bases, V lost 5 bases, and 3 bases had no gene match. The CDR3 sequence is 15 residues long. Germline V CDR1 and CDR2: SEHNR, FQNEAQ (reference sequence).

This clonotype appeared many times. This sequence joins TRBV2 and TRBJ1-1; D not certain. The V gene's germline CDR1 is SNHLY and CDR2 FYNNEI. Trimming took 2 bases from V and 1 from J, leaving 5 bases between them. The CDR3 sequence is 13 residues long. The CDR3 loop is CASSELENTEAFF. CDR3 bases: TGTGCCAGCAGTGAATTGGAGAACACTGAAGCTTTCTTT.

This clonotype was observed a few times. The rearrangement uses TRBV20-1 and TRBJ1-5; 7 nucleotides align to TRBD1. CDR3 length: 16 residues. Germline V gene sequence: CDR1 DFQATT, CDR2 SNEGSKA (reference sequence). Trimming at V came to 2 bases and at J to 0 bases, leaving 7 bases not matched to a gene. This chain's CDR3 is CSARYTGTDSNQPQHF. The DNA of the CDR3 is TGCAGTGCTAGATATACCGGGACAGATAGCAATCAGCCCCAGCATTTT.